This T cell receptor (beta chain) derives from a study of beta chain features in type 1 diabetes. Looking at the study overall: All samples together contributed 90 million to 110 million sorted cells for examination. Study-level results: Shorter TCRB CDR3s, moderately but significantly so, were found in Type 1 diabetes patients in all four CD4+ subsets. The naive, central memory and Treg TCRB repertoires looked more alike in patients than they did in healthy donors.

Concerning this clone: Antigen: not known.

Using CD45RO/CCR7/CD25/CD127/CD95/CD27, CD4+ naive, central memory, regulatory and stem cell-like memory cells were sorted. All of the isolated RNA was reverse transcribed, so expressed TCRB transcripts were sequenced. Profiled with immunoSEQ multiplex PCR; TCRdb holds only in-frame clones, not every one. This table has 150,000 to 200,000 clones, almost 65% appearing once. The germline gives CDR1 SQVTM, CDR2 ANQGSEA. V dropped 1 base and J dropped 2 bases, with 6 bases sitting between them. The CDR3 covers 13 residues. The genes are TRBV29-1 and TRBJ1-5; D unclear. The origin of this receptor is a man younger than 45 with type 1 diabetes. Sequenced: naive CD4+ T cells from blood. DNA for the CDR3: TGCAGCGTTGAAGGCTCAGGCAATCAGCCCCAGCATTTT. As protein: CSVEGSGNQPQHF.